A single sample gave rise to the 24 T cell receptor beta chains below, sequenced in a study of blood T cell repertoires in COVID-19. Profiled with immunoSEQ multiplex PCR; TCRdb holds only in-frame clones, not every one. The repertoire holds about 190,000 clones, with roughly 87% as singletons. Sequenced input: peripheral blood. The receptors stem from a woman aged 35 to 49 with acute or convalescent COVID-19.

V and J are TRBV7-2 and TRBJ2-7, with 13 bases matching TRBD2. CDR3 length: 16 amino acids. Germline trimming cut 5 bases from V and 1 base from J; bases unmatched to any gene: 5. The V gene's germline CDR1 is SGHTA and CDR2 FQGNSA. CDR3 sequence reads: CASSPWTSGGSYEQYF. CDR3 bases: TGTGCCAGCAGCCCTTGGACTAGCGGGGGATCCTACGAGCAGTACTTC.

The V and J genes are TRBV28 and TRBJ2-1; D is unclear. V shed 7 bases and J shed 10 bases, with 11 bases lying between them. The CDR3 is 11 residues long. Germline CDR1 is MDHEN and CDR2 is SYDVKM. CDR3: CASTQRGEQFF. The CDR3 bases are TGTGCCAGCACCCAACGAGGAGAGCAGTTCTTC. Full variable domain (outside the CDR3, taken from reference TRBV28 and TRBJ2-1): DVKVTQSSRYLVKRTGEKVFLECVQDMDHENMFWYRQDPGLGLRLIYFSYDVKMKEKGDIPEGYSVSREKKERFSLILESASTNQTSMYLCASTQRGEQFFGPGTRLTVL.

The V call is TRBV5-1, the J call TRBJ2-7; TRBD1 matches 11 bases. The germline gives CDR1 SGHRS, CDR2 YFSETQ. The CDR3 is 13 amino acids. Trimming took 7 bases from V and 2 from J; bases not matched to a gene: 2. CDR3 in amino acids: CASGGQGAYEQYF. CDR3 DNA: TGCGCCAGCGGGGGACAGGGGGCCTACGAGCAGTACTTC. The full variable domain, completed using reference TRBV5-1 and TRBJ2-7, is KAGVTQTPRYLIKTRGQQVTLSCSPISGHRSVSWYQQTPGQGLQFLFEYFSETQRNKGNFPGRFSGRQFSNSRSEMNVSTLELGDSALYLCASGGQGAYEQYFGPGTRLTVT.

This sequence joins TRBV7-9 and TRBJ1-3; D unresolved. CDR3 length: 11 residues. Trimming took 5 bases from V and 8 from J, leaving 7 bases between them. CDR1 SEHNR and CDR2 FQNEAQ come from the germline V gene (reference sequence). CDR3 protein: CASSREDTIYF. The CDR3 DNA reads TGTGCCAGCAGCCGAGAGGACACCATATATTTT.

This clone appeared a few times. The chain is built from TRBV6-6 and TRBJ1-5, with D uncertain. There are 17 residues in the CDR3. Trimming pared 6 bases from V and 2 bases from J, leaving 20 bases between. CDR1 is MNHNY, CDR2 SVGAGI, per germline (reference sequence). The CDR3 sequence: CASSRSLGGGGNQPQHF. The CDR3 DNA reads TGTGCCAGCAGCCGAAGTCTAGGAGGCGGGGGCAATCAGCCCCAGCATTTT.

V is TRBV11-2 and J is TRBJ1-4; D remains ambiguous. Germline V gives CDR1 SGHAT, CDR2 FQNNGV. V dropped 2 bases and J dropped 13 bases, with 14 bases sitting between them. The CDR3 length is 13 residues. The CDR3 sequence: CASSLRARNRLFF. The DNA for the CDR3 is TGTGCCAGCAGCTTAAGAGCTCGGAACAGACTGTTTTTT.

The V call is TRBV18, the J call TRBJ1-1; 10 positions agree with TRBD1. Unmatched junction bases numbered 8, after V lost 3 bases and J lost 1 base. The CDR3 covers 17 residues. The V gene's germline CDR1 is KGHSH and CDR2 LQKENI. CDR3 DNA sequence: TGTGCCAGCTCACCTCCCGGGACAGGGGTTGGGAACACTGAAGCTTTCTTT. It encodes CASSPPGTGVGNTEAFF.

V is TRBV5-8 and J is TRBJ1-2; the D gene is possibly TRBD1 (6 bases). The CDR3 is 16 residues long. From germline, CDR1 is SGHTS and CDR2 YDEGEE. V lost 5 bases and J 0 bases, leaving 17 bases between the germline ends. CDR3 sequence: CASRRGGAVTNYGYTF. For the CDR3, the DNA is TGTGCCAGCAGACGGGGGGGGGCAGTCACTAACTATGGCTACACCTTC. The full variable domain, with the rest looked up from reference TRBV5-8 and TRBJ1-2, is EAGVTQSPTHLIKTRGQQATLRCSPISGHTSVYWYQQALGLGLQFLLWYDEGEERNRGNFPPRFSGRQFPNYSSELNVNALELEDSALYLCASRRGGAVTNYGYTFGSGTRLTVV.

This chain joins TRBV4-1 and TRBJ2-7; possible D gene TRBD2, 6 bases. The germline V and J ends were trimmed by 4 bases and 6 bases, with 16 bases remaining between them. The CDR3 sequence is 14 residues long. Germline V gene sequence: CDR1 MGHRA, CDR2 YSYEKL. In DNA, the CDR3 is TGCGCCAGCAGCCCCCGCTTCAAGGAGGGCGAGCAGTACTTC. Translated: CASSPRFKEGEQYF.

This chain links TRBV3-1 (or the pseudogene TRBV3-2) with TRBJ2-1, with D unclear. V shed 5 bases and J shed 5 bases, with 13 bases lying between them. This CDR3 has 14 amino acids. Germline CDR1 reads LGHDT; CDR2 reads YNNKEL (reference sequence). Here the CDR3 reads CASSLMALHNEQFF. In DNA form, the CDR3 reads TGTGCCAGCAGCTTGATGGCTCTGCACAATGAGCAGTTCTTC.

The CDR3 region is CASRRMGGDLYEQYF. DNA of the CDR3: TGTGCCAGCCGTCGTATGGGGGGGGATCTCTACGAGCAGTACTTC. The gene calls are TRBV19 and TRBJ2-7; 7 bases align to TRBD2. Germline CDR1 is LNHDA and CDR2 is SQIVND (reference sequence). The length of the CDR3 is 15 residues. V dropped 9 bases and J dropped 3; count of bases not matched to a gene: 14.

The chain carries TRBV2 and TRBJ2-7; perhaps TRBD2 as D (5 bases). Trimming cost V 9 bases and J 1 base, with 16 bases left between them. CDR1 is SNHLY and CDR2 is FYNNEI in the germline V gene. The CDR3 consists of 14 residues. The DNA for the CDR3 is TGTGCCAGTTCCCGGCAGGACTTTTCCTACGAGCAGTACTTC. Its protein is CASSRQDFSYEQYF.

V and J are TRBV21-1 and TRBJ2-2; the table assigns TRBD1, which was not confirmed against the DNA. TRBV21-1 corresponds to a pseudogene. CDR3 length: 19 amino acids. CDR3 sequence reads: CASSAPTGGEIANTGELFF. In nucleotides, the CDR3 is TGTGCCAGCAGCGCCCCCACAGGGGGCGAGATAGCGAACACCGGGGAGCTGTTTTTT.

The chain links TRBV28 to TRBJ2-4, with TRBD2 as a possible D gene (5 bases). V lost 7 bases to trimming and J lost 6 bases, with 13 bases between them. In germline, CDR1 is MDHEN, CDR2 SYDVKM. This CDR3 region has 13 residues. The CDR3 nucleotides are TGTGCCAGCACCGTACCGGGGAGAAACATTCAGTACTTC. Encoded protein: CASTVPGRNIQYF.

In DNA form, the CDR3 reads TGTGCCAGCAGCTACAGGGGGCAAAGAGTCATTGGAGGCTACGAGCAGTACTTC. As protein: CASSYRGQRVIGGYEQYF. The chain combines TRBV13 with TRBJ2-7, with 9 positions matching TRBD1. Germline V gives CDR1 PRHDT, CDR2 FYEKMQ (reference sequence). The CDR3 contains 18 residues. Trimming removed 4 bases from V and 3 bases from J; junction bases left unmatched: 16.

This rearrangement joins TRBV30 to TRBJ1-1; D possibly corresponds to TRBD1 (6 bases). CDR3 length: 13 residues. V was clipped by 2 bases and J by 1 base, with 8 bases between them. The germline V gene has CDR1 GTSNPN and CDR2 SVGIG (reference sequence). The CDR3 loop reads CAWSKQGNTEAFF. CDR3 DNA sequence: TGTGCCTGGAGTAAACAGGGGAACACTGAAGCTTTCTTT. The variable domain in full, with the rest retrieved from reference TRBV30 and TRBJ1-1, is SQTIHQWPATLVQPVGSPLSLECTVEGTSNPNLYWYRQAAGRGLQLLFYSVGIGQISSEVPQNLSASRPQDRQFILSSKKLLLSDSGFYLCAWSKQGNTEAFFGQGTRLTVV.

The CDR3 DNA reads as TGTGCCAGCAGCCAGGCCGGTATGAACACTGAAGCTTTCTTT. Amino acids: CASSQAGMNTEAFF. This chain uses TRBV28 with TRBJ1-1, with no clear D. The CDR3 sequence is 14 residues long. CDR1 is MDHEN, CDR2 SYDVKM, per germline. The V end lost 6 bases, the J end lost 0 bases, and 11 bases lay between the germline ends.

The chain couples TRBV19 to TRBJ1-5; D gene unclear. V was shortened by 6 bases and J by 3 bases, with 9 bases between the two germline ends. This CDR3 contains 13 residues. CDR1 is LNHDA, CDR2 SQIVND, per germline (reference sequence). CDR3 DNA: TGTGCCAGTAGATTTCATGTCAATCAGCCCCAGCATTTT. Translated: CASRFHVNQPQHF.

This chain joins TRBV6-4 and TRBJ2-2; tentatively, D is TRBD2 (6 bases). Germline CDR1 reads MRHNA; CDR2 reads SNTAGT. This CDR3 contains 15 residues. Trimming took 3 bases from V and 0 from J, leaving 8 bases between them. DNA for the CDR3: TGTGCCAGCAGTGAAGCGGGTACGAACACCGGGGAGCTGTTTTTT. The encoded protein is CASSEAGTNTGELFF.

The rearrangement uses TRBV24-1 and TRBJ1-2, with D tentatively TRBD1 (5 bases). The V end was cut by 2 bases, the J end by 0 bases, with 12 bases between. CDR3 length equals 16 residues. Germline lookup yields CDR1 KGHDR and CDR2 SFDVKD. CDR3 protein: CATSDSRVPPNYGYTF. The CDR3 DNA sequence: TGTGCCACCAGTGATTCCAGGGTTCCCCCTAACTATGGCTACACCTTC.

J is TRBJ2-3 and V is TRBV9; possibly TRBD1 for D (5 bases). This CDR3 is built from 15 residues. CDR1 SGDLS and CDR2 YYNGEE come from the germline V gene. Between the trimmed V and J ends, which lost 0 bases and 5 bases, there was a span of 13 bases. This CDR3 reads CASSVGAGYEDTQYF. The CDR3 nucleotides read TGTGCCAGCAGCGTAGGTGCAGGGTATGAAGATACGCAGTATTTT. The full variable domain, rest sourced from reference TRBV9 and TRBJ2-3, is DSGVTQTPKHLITATGQRVTLRCSPRSGDLSVYWYQQSLDQGLQFLIQYYNGEERAKGNILERFSAQQFPDLHSELNLSSLELGDSALYFCASSVGAGYEDTQYFGPGTRLTVL.

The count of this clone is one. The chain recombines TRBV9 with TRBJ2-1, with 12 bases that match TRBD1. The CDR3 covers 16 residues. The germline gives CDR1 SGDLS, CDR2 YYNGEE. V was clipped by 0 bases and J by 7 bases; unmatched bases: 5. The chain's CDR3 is CASSVVGTGGKNEQFF. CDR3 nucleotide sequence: TGTGCCAGCAGCGTAGTTGGGACAGGGGGCAAGAATGAGCAGTTCTTC.

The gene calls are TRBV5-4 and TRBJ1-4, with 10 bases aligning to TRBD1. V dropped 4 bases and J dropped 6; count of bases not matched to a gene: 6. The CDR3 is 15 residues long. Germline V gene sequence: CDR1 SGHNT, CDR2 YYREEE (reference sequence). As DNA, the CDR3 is TGTGCCAGCAGCATCGGACAGGGGGAGGATGAAAAACTGTTTTTT. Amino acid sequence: CASSIGQGEDEKLFF.

CDR3 in amino acids: CASSQTGNYEQYF. In DNA form, the CDR3 reads TGTGCCAGCAGCCAGACAGGGAATTACGAGCAGTACTTC. J is TRBJ2-7 and V is TRBV5-6; TRBD1 matches 7 bases. CDR3 length: 13 residues. J gave up 4 bases and V 4 bases, and 5 bases lay outside the gene matches. CDR1 and CDR2 (germline): SGHDT, YYEEEE.